This TCR beta chain was retrieved from a study of blood T cell repertoires in COVID-19. For the study at large: The United States, Italy and Spain provided the acute and convalescent COVID-19 samples. Sample material is recorded as cDNA or gDNA derived from T cells, B-cell-depleted T cells, or PBMCs.

CDR3 length equals 15 residues. The germline CDR1 and CDR2 sequences are SGHRS and YFSETQ. V was pared by 0 bases and J by 4 bases, with 13 bases between. Original processing methods: Amplification of reference gene primers provided the estimated nucleated cell counts. Generated by immunoSEQ multiplex PCR, the TCRdb table keeps only in-frame clones and is missing some. V, J and clone size derive from that table, while D and trimming were established from the DNA sequence. The sample shows some 150,000 clones, approximately 80% of them seen only once. The TCR comes from a man between 65 and 85 years old with acute or convalescent COVID-19. The chain employs TRBV5-1 and TRBJ2-5, with a possible D match to TRBD1 (5 bases). Specimen: peripheral blood. DNA for the CDR3: TGCGCCAGCAGCTTGGGCGCCCAGGGCGGAGAGACCCAGTACTTC. Translation gives CASSLGAQGGETQYF.